This T cell receptor (beta chain) was sequenced for a study of blood T cell repertoires in COVID-19. This clone occurred a few times. One junction end does not reproduce the germline sequence, and a read error may be involved. Clones were sequenced by immunoSEQ multiplex PCR, and TCRdb holds only the in-frame ones, with some missing. The data contain around 110,000 clones, more than 70% of them singletons. The receptor was derived from a man over 45 with active or convalescent COVID-19. Sequencing was done on a sample of peripheral blood.

CDR3 amino acids: CASSLVAGSHNEQFF. CDR3 bases: TGTGCTAGCAGCTTAGTTGCGGGATCCCACAATGAGCAGTTCTTC. This chain links TRBV7-7 with TRBJ2-1; tentatively, D is TRBD2 (6 bases). The CDR3 loop spans 15 amino acids. Germline CDR1 reads SSHAT; CDR2 reads FNYEAQ (reference sequence).